These T cell receptor beta chains were read from a single sample in a study of OX40 agonist ivuxolimab in advanced cancers. TCRdb keeps only in-frame clones here, not all; method: immunoSEQ multiplex PCR. The sample carries tens of thousands of clones, approximately 89% recorded once. The source material was CD4+ or CD8+ T cells sorted from blood, sampled in a trial of the OX40 agonist ivuxolimab. The receptors shown here come from an adult with an advanced solid tumor such as melanoma, head and neck, liver or kidney cancer. The CDR3 runs from the conserved cysteine through the conserved F or W. The D gene is left open where the match is weak. Part of the rows lack a size; the others show once, few, many or a class for expanded clones.

>TRBJ2-3|TRBV2|-|-
TGTGCCAGCTATGCGGGCTTCACAGATACGCAGTATTTT
CASYAGFTDTQYF
>TRBJ1-5|TRBV7-2|-|TRBD1
TGTGCCAGCAGCTTCCCGGGACAGCCTAATCAGCCCCAGCATTTT
CASSFPGQPNQPQHF
>TRBJ2-1|TRBV19|-|-
TGTGCCAGTGTAACAGGGCCCCCCTACAATGAGCAGTTCTTC
CASVTGPPYNEQFF
>TRBJ1-1|TRBV5-4|-|-
TGTGCCAGCAGCTTGGATCAGGGTGGGTTCACTGAAGCTTTCTTT
CASSLDQGGFTEAFF
>TRBJ2-5|TRBV7-3|-|-
TGTGCCAGCAGCTTAGGGGTCAGGGAGACCCAGTACTTC
CASSLGVRETQYF
>TRBJ2-5|TRBV5-4|once|TRBD2
TGTGCCAGCAGCTCCCCCGGGACTAGCCCCAAGGGAGAGACCCAGTACTTC
CASSSPGTSPKGETQYF
>TRBJ2-7|TRBV30|-|-
TGTGCCTGGAGTGTCCGGACACTTGCCTCCTACGAGCAGTACTTC
CAWSVRTLASYEQYF
>TRBJ1-1|TRBV6-5|-|-
TGTGCCAGCAGGCCGGGGGACACTGAAGCTTTCTTT
CASRPGDTEAFF
>TRBJ2-7|TRBV30|-|TRBD2
TGTGCCTGGGAACTAGCGGGGGACGACTCGCACGAGCAGTACTTC
CAWELAGDDSHEQYF
>TRBJ1-2|TRBV29-1|-|-
TGCAGCGTTGAAGATCGGGGGGCAGTCTATGGCTACACCTTC
CSVEDRGAVYGYTF
>TRBJ1-6|TRBV5-1|few|-
TGCGCCAGCAGCTGGGACCCGTATTCACCCCTCCACTTT
CASSWDPYSPLHF
>TRBJ2-3|TRBV5-1|-|TRBD2
TGCGCCAGCAGCTTGATCCCTAGCGGGGGAAACACAGATACGCAGTATTTT
CASSLIPSGGNTDTQYF
>TRBJ1-1|TRBV7-8|-|-
TGTGCCAGCAGCGCCCGACAGTTAAGTTTGAACACTGAAGCTTTCTTT
CASSARQLSLNTEAFF
>TRBJ2-1|TRBV13|-|-
TGTGCCAGCACCACCGGTGGTGGGTACAATGAGCAGTTCTTC
CASTTGGGYNEQFF
>TRBJ2-1|TRBV27|-|TRBD1
TGTGCCAGCAGTTTTCACGGACAGGAGGAGCAGTTCTTC
CASSFHGQEEQFF
>TRBJ1-2|TRBV27|once|TRBD1
TGTGCCAGCTATGGACAGGGCAGGGGCTATGGCTACACCTTC
CASYGQGRGYGYTF
>TRBJ1-4|TRBV5-1|-|-
TGCGCCAGCAGCTTGTATTTGCAGGGCGGTAATGAAAAACTGTTTTTT
CASSLYLQGGNEKLFF
>TRBJ2-3|TRBV5-3|-|-
TGTGCCAGAAGCTTGGAAGGCAGGGAACCAGATACGCAGTATTTT
CARSLEGREPDTQYF
>TRBJ1-1|TRBV5-1|-|-
TGCGCCAGCAGCTTCGACAAGTCCGCCTCTGAAGCTTTCTTT
CASSFDKSASEAFF
>TRBJ1-1|TRBV7-2|-|-
TGTGCCAGCAGCTTTGGGGTGATGAACACTGAAGCTTTCTTT
CASSFGVMNTEAFF
>TRBJ2-3|TRBV30|-|-
TGTGCCTGGGCAGGGGGGGCCGATACGCAGTATTTT
CAWAGGADTQYF
>TRBJ1-5|TRBV28|-|TRBD1
TGTGCCAGCACCGTCCCGGGACAGGGGGGACACAATCAGCCCCAGCATTTT
CASTVPGQGGHNQPQHF
>TRBJ1-2|TRBV1|-|-
TGCACCAGCACGGTCAGCTATGGCTACACCTTC
CTSTVSYGYTF
>TRBJ2-6|TRBV27|-|-
TGTGCCAGCAGTTTATACGGGCTCAGCTCTGGGGCCAACGTCCTGACTTTC
CASSLYGLSSGANVLTF
>TRBJ2-7|TRBV19|-|-
TGTGCCAGTAGTATTGGGGGGCGAGTAGCGGTATACGAGCAGTACTTC
CASSIGGRVAVYEQYF
>TRBJ1-1|TRBV2|-|-
TGTGCCAGCAGCCCCCCCCCGAGGGCTTTCTTT
CASSPPPRAFF
>TRBJ2-5|TRBV5-1|-|-
TGCGCCAGCAGCTTGGGGGGCTCTGGGGAGACCCAGTACTTC
CASSLGGSGETQYF